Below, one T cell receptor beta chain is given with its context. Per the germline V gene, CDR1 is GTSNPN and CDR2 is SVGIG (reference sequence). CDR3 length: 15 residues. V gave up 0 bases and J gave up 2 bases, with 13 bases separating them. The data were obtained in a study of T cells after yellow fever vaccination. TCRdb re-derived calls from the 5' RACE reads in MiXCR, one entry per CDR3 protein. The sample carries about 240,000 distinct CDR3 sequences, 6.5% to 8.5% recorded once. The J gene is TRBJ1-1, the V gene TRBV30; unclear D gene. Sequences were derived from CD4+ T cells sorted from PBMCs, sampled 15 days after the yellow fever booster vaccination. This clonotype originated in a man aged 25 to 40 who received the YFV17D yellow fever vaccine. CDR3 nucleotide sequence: TGTGCCTGGAGTGTACGGCGGGAAACTAACACTGAAGCTTTCTTT. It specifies CAWSVRRETNTEAFF.